This T cell receptor (beta chain) was sequenced in a study of T cells after yellow fever vaccination. This clonotype was seen more than once but under ten times. This CDR3 has 16 amino acids. Germline CDR1 reads MNHEY; CDR2 reads SMNVEV (reference sequence). With 4 bases clipped from V and 0 bases from J, the junction kept 7 bases outside the gene matches. One entry per CDR3 protein results from TCRdb running MiXCR on the 5' RACE reads. The sample records about 300,000 distinct CDR3 sequences, around 7% being singletons. Sequenced here: PBMCs, sampled 35 to 50 days after the first yellow fever vaccination. This clonotype was sampled from a man between 18 and 35 years old who received the YFV17D yellow fever vaccine. The chain has TRBV27 and TRBJ2-7, with TRBD1 matching 9 bases. DNA for the CDR3: TGTGCCAGCAGTTCCCGTGGGACAGGGCTCTCCTACGAGCAGTACTTC. The encoded protein is CASSSRGTGLSYEQYF.